These T cell receptor beta chains were read from a single sample in a study of T-cell memory formation after mild COVID-19. TCRdb re-called the 5' RACE reads through MiXCR, storing one row per CDR3 protein. The repertoire holds about 49,000 distinct CDR3 sequences, roughly 7% seen once, with 1.4% in the top ten. Sequencing was carried out using PBMCs or a T cell subset sorted from them (not recorded which). The receptors come from a man aged 18 to 30 who had mild COVID-19 (a few samples of this study predate the infection). Cell type and time point are not known. CDR3s include the opening cysteine and the closing phenylalanine or tryptophan. D genes are given only for firm matches. The listing skips clone size in some rows; elsewhere it reads once, few, many or a size class.

J,V,size,D,DNA,CDR3
TRBJ2-7,TRBV7-8,once,TRBD2,TGTGCCAGCAGCGTCGGGGGGGCCCTCGAGCAGTACTTC,CASSVGGALEQYF
TRBJ2-5,TRBV11-1,-,-,TGTGCCAGCAGCTTAACTCTAGCTGCAGAGACCCAGTACTTC,CASSLTLAAETQYF
TRBJ1-2,TRBV5-1,few,TRBD1,TGCGCCAGCAGCTTACGGGGGACAGCTAACTATGGCTACACCTTC,CASSLRGTANYGYTF
TRBJ2-4,TRBV4-3,many,-,TGCGCCAGCAGCCAAGCCGGACAGAGGGACATTCAGTACTTC,CASSQAGQRDIQYF
TRBJ1-1,TRBV7-2,many,-,TGTGCCAGCAGCGCTAATTCGTATAACACTGAAGCTTTCTTT,CASSANSYNTEAFF
TRBJ2-3,TRBV6-6,many,TRBD1,TGTGCCAGCAGCTACAGGGGACCGGGCACAGATACGCAGTATTTT,CASSYRGPGTDTQYF
TRBJ1-1,TRBV4-3,many,-,TGCGCCAGCAGCCGAAACCCGAACACTGAAGCTTTCTTT,CASSRNPNTEAFF
TRBJ1-6,TRBV5-6,few,-,TGTGCCAGCAGCCCAACATCAGGGTTCTGGAAGAGCTCCTATAATTCACCCCTCCACTTT,CASSPTSGFWKSSYNSPLHF
TRBJ2-3,TRBV7-2,many,-,TGTGCCAGCAGCCCGCCGACCCTCACAGATACGCAGTATTTT,CASSPPTLTDTQYF
TRBJ2-1,TRBV4-3,few,-,TGCGCCAGCAGCCAACCAGGGGCGGTCAATGAGCAGTTCTTC,CASSQPGAVNEQFF
TRBJ1-2,TRBV28,few,-,TGTGCCAGCAGTTTACCAGGCCGGGAGTATGGCTACACCTTC,CASSLPGREYGYTF
TRBJ1-2,TRBV9,-,-,TGTGCCAGCAGCCCACGGGGGACAACAAGGAACTATGGCTACACCTTC,CASSPRGTTRNYGYTF
TRBJ1-5,TRBV7-9,many,-,TGTGCCAGCAGCTGGGATTTCAATCAGCCCCAGCATTTT,CASSWDFNQPQHF
TRBJ2-7,TRBV12-3/TRBV12-4,many,TRBD1,TGTGCCAGCAGGCGGACAGGGGAGCACGAGCAGTACTTC,CASRRTGEHEQYF
TRBJ2-1,TRBV7-7,many,TRBD2,TGTGCCAGCAGCCTCGGGGGGGCGGATGAGCAGTTCTTC,CASSLGGADEQFF
TRBJ2-1,TRBV2,-,-,TGTGCCAGCAGGGCCGGACCGCAGAGGGAGTTCTTC,CASRAGPQREFF
TRBJ2-7,TRBV6-5,-,-,TGTGCCAGCAGTTACTCGGGCAACTACGAGCAGTACTTC,CASSYSGNYEQYF
TRBJ2-3,TRBV5-1,-,TRBD1,TGCGCCAGCAGCAGTACAGGGGGCAGCGTGACAGATACGCAGTATTTT,CASSSTGGSVTDTQYF
TRBJ2-6,TRBV7-8,-,-,TGTGCCAGCAGCCGAACCAGAACAACTGGGGCCAACGTCCTGACTTTC,CASSRTRTTGANVLTF
TRBJ2-1,TRBV4-2,many,-,TGTGCCAGCAGCCAAGAGGGGGCCCCCTACAATGAGCAGTTCTTC,CASSQEGAPYNEQFF
TRBJ1-2,TRBV9,few,TRBD1,TGTGCCAGCAGTGCCGACAGGGGCGGCTATGGCTACACCTTC,CASSADRGGYGYTF
TRBJ2-2,TRBV6-5,few,TRBD2,TGTGCCAGCAGTTACTCCGCGGGGGGTGTCACCGGGGAGCTGTTTTTT,CASSYSAGGVTGELFF
TRBJ2-3,TRBV12-3/TRBV12-4,-,TRBD2,TGTGCCAGCACCGGCCGGACTAGCGTTAGCACAGATACGCAGTATTTT,CASTGRTSVSTDTQYF